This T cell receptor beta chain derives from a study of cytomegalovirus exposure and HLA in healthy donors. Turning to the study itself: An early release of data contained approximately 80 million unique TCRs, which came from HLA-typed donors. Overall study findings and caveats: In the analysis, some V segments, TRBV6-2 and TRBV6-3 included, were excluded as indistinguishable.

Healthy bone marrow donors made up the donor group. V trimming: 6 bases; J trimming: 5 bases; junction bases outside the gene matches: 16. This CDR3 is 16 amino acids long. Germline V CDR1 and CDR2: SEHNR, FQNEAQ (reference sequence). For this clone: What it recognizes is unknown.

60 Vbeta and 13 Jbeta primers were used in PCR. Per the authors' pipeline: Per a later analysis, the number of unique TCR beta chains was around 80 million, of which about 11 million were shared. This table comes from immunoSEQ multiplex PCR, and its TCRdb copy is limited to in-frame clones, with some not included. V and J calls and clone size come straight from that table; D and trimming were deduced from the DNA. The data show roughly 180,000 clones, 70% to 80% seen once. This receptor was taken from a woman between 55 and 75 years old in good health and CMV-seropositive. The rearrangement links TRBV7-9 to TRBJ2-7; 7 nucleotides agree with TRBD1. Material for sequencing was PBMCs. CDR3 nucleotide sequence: TGTGCCAGCAGACCTCCCGGAAGGGGGCTGAACGACGAGCAGTACTTC. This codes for CASRPPGRGLNDEQYF.